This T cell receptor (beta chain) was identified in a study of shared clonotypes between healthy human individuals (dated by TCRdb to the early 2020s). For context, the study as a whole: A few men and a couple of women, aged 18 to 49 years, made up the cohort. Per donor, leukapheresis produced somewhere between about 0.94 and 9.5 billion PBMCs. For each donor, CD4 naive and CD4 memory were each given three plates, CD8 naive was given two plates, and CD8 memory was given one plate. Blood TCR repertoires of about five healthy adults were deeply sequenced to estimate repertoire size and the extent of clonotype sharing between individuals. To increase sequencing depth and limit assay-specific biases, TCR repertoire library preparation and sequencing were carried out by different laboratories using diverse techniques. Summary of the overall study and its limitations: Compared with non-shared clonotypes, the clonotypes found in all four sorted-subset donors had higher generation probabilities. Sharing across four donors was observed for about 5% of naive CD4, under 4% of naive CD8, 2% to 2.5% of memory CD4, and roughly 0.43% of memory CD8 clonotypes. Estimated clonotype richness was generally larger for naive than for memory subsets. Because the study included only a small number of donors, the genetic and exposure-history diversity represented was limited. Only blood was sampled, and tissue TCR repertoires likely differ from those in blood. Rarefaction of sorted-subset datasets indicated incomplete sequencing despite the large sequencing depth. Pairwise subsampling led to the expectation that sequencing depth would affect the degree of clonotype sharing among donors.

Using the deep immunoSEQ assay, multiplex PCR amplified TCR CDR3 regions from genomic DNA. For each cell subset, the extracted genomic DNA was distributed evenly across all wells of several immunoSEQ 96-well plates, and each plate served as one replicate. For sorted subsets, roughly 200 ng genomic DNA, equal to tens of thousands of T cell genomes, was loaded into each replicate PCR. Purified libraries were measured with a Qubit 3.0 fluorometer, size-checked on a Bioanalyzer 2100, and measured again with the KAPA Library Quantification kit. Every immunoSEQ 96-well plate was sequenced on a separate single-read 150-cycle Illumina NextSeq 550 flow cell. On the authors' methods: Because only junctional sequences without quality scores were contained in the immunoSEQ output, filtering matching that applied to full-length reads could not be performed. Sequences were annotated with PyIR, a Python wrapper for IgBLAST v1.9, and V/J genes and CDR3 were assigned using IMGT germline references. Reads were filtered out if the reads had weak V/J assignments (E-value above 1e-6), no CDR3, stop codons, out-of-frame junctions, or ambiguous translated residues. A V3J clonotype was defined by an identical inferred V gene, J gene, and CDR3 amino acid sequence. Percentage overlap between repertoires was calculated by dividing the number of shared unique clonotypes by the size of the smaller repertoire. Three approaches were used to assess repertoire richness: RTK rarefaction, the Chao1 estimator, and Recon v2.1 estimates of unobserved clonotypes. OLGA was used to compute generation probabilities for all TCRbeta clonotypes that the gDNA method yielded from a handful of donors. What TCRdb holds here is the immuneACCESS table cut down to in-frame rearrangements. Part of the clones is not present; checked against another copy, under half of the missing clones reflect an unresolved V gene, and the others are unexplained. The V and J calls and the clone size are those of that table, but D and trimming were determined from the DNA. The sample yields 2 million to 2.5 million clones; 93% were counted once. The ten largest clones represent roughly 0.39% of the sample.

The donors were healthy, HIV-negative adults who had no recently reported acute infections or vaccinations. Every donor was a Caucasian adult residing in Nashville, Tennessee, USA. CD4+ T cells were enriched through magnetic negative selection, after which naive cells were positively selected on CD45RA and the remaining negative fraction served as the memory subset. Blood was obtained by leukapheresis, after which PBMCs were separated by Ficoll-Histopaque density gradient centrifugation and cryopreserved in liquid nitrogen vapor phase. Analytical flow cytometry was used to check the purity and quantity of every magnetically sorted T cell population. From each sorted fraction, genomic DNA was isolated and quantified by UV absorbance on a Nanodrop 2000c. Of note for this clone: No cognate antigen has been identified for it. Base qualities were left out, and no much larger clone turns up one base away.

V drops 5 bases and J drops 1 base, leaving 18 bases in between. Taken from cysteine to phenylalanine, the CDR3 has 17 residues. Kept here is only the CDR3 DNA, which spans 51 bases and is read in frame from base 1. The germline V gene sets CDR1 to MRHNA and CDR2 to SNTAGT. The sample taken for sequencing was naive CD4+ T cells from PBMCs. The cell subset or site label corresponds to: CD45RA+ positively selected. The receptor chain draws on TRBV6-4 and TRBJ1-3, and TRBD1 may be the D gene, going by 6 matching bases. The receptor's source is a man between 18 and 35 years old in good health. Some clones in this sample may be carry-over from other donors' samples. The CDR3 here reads CASSTWTENMSGNTIYF. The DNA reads TGTGCCAGCAGTACCTGGACAGAAAACATGTCTGGAAACACCATATATTTT.